This TCR beta chain was sequenced for a study of prognosis after radiotherapy for stage I lung cancer (dated by TCRdb to the early 2020s). About the full investigation: Between early 2018 and early 2019, under 20 stage I NSCLC patients were enrolled in Nanjing, China. Enrolled patients comprised roughly 13 with newly diagnosed primary stage I lung tumors and five with oligometastatic NSCLC after surgical resection of the primary tumor. Every patient was deemed medically inoperable, approximately 12 because of comorbidities and 7 because they refused surgery. The cohort included approximately 13 men and over 5 women, with a median age of approximately 76 years and a range of about 53 to 95 years. On tumor histology, over 10 patients had adenocarcinoma and several had squamous cell carcinoma. SBRT was given in 3 to 5 fractions with a biologically effective dose of at least 100 Gy, using image-guided IMRT or VMAT. No patient received concurrent therapy alongside SBRT. About 20% of the 19 patients developed distant metastases after SBRT, at a median of around 7 months; the other 15 showed no significant progression. Peripheral blood TCR beta repertoires were profiled in stage I NSCLC patients before and after stereotactic body radiotherapy, and the repertoires were related to distant failure. The study sequenced about 40 blood samples from 19 patients, one before and one after SBRT per patient.

Findings and caveats that apply to the study as a whole: Limitations of the study included a small cohort and short follow-up, and the study findings need independent validation. No determination of tumor specificity was made for expanded TCR clones. Post-SBRT Shannon entropy and its change from baseline were lower in patients who developed distant metastases; baseline Shannon entropy was not associated with metastases. Unique TCR clone counts fell after SBRT (median about 9,600 before versus about 7,400 after; Wilcoxon paired P=0.011). None of the reported P values were adjusted for multiple comparisons. TRBV and TRBJ usage frequencies reportedly differed by metastasis status, in two V genes at baseline and in nine V and two J genes after SBRT.

All patients had node-negative disease on CT and PET/CT, and none had a history of other malignancies or had previously received chemotherapy or radiotherapy. At each of two time points, approximately 6.3 milliliters of peripheral venous blood were collected into EDTA tubes. Ficoll-Paque Plus density-gradient centrifugation was used to isolate PBMCs. Right after collection, samples were placed at -80 degrees C and kept there until analysis. The germline V end is reduced by 3 bases and the J end by 5 bases; junction bases left unmatched: 3. Per the germline V gene (reference sequence), LNHDA is the CDR1 and SQIVND is the CDR2. Reading from cysteine to phenylalanine, the CDR3 counts 15 amino acids. Only the CDR3 region is kept as DNA, spanning 45 bases read in frame from base 1. The TCR beta CDR3 region was amplified from genomic DNA by two rounds of multiplex PCR. The first PCR round used primers specific to each TRBV and TRBJ gene, and the primer sequences were filed in Chinese patent CN105087789A. The second PCR round used universal primers. The Roche High Pure PCR Template Preparation Kit was used to extract genomic DNA from the frozen PBMCs. The libraries underwent paired-end sequencing with 151 bp reads on an Illumina HiSeq 3000. The paper's processing steps were these. CutAdapt was used to discard raw reads that did not contain the multiplex PCR primer sequences. Using PEAR, the high-quality paired reads were merged into contigs. TRB V, D and J gene segments were assigned to each contig with MiXCR by alignment to reference sequences. CDR3 sequences were clustered by base quality and sequence similarity to remove sequencing errors. Shannon entropy normalized by the natural log of productive TCR sequence number was used as the measure of diversity. Clonality was defined as one minus Shannon entropy divided by the natural log of the number of unique clonotypes. Using the Youden index from ROC curves, the researchers picked the repertoire-metric cut-offs for progression-free survival, and all analyses were carried out in R 3.5.3. TCRdb trimmed the raw reads at Q25, called clones with MiXCR and kept productive beta chains. Entries are consolidated by CDR3 protein sequence, retaining the most common genes and DNA. These V and J calls originate from TCRdb's pipeline instead of the authors' own analysis. The sample table holds about 21,000 distinct CDR3 sequences, of which roughly 43% were seen once. Clones ranked in the top ten supply roughly 32% of the sample.

This clonotype was counted many times. Its recognized antigen is unknown. No base qualities exist here, and no much larger clone lies one base off it. The specimen was PBMCs, collected before or after stereotactic body radiation therapy (not recorded which). The V and J segments used are TRBV19 and TRBJ2-5, with 13 junctional bases fitting TRBD2. This receptor was identified in a donor over 45 with non-small cell lung cancer. Here the CDR3 is given as CASSIRTSGSETQYF. The nucleotide sequence is TGTGCCAGTAGTATCCGGACTAGCGGGAGTGAGACCCAGTACTTC. Full variable domain (CDR3 extended with the reference TRBV19 and TRBJ2-5 proteins): DGGITQSPKYLFRKEGQNVTLSCEQNLNHDAMYWYRQDPGQGLRLIYYSQIVNDFQKGDIAEGYSVSREKKESFPLTVTSAQKNPTAFYLCASSIRTSGSETQYFGPGTRLLVL.